These 9 T cell receptor beta chains originate from one sample sequenced in a study of T cells in Graves' hyperthyroidism and ophthalmopathy. Amplified TCR beta CDR3 regions derived from RNA transcripts. HTBI primers were the set used in a first-round RT-PCR of the TCR CDR3. TCRdb re-called the multiplex PCR reads through MiXCR, storing one row per CDR3 protein. The top ten hold under 3.5% of the sample, which has roughly 640,000 distinct CDR3 sequences, about 16% seen once. Input material: blood. The origin of the receptors is a woman aged 40 to 50 with Graves' ophthalmopathy.

Ten or more counts support this clonotype. The DNA for the CDR3 is TGTGCCAGCAGGCTAGTGCTAGATACGCAGTATTTT. Its translation: CASRLVLDTQYF. J is TRBJ2-3 and V is TRBV2; D is uncertain. V lost 6 bases and J lost 5, with 9 bases in between. The CDR3 sequence is 12 residues long. Germline assignment: CDR1 SNHLY and CDR2 FYNNEI. Full variable domain (rest looked up from reference TRBV2 and TRBJ2-3): EPEVTQTPSHQVTQMGQEVILRCVPISNHLYFYWYRQILGQKVEFLVSFYNNEISEKSEIFDDQFSVERPDGSNFTLKIRSTKLEDSAMYFCASRLVLDTQYFGPGTRLTVL.

J is TRBJ2-3 and V is TRBV7-9; 10 bases are shared with TRBD2. From germline, CDR1 is SEHNR and CDR2 FQNEAQ (reference sequence). The length of the CDR3 is 16 residues. With V trimmed by 4 bases and J by 1 base, 5 bases remained unmatched. The CDR3 DNA is TGTGCCAGCAGCTCGTACGGGACTAGCGGCACAGATACGCAGTATTTT. This encodes CASSSYGTSGTDTQYF.

Many counts were recorded for this clonotype. The chain has TRBV10-1 and TRBJ2-1; D is ambiguous. CDR3 length equals 17 residues. The germline gives CDR1 WNHNN, CDR2 SYGVQD (reference sequence). V shed 2 bases and J shed 0 bases, with 14 bases lying between them. CDR3 residues: CASSENWAASSYNEQFF. DNA of the CDR3: TGCGCCAGCAGTGAGAATTGGGCGGCGAGCTCCTACAATGAGCAGTTCTTC.

This clonotype has a count of ten or more. The chain carries TRBV7-9 and TRBJ1-1, with D unclear. Germline loops: CDR1 SEHNR, CDR2 FQNEAQ (reference sequence). The V gene lost 6 bases and the J gene lost 0 bases, with 11 bases spanning the gap. CDR3 length: 14 residues. CDR3 bases: TGTGCCAGCAGTTCGGAGGGAATGAACACTGAAGCTTTCTTT. Amino acids: CASSSEGMNTEAFF.

This clonotype was picked up many times. The chain recombines TRBV11-2 with TRBJ2-5; 8 bases match TRBD1. The germline V gene encodes CDR1 SGHAT and CDR2 FQNNGV. This CDR3 has 15 residues. The trim removed 4 bases at V and 4 bases at J, leaving 8 bases unmatched. The CDR3 protein is CASSSPLQGGETQYF. The CDR3 bases are TGTGCCAGCAGCTCGCCCCTACAGGGGGGAGAGACCCAGTACTTC.

This clonotype has a count of ten or more. This rearrangement joins TRBV2 to TRBJ2-2; TRBD1 is a possible D gene (5 bases). The germline V gene has CDR1 SNHLY and CDR2 FYNNEI. Trimming stripped 4 bases from V and 4 bases from J, with 13 bases between. The length of the CDR3 is 15 residues. Here the CDR3 reads CASSAGAWATGELFF. CDR3 nucleotide sequence: TGTGCCAGCAGTGCTGGGGCCTGGGCCACCGGGGAGCTGTTTTTT.

This clonotype was found many times. V gene TRBV3-1 combines with J gene TRBJ2-1, with TRBD2 matching over 7 bases. V shed 1 base and J 5 bases; nucleotides not matched to a gene: 11. Germline V gene sequence: CDR1 LGHDT, CDR2 YNNKEL (reference sequence). The CDR3 runs 17 residues. The CDR3 sequence is CASSQVIGGGTNNEQFF. CDR3 DNA: TGTGCCAGCAGCCAAGTAATTGGCGGGGGAACCAACAATGAGCAGTTCTTC.

This sequence joins TRBV2 and TRBJ2-3; D is undetermined. V gave up 6 bases and J gave up 2 bases, with 15 bases separating them. In germline, CDR1 is SNHLY, CDR2 FYNNEI. The CDR3 spans 15 residues. The CDR3, as DNA: TGTGCCAGCAGCCCTGTCCCGGGCTACACAGATACGCAGTATTTT. Encoded protein: CASSPVPGYTDTQYF.

In this sample, this clonotype turned up a few times. V is TRBV12-3 or TRBV12-4 and J is TRBJ2-3; 8 bases line up with TRBD1. The length of the CDR3 is 16 residues. With 5 bases clipped from V and 2 bases from J, the junction kept 9 bases outside the gene matches. As DNA, the CDR3 is TGTGCCAGCAGTCGGACAGGGCCGAATCCCACAGATACGCAGTATTTT. This translates into CASSRTGPNPTDTQYF.